The T cell receptor (beta chain) described here comes from a study of cytomegalovirus exposure and HLA in healthy donors. Study at large: The roughly 100 million unique TCR beta sequences, from 150 million to 200 million T cells, were found by an earlier analysis. Whole-study results and caveats: Within an earlier analysis, most TCR beta V segments proved productive either about 90% or about 30% of the time.

The PCR used 60 Vbeta and 13 Jbeta primers. Per the study methods: Later reanalysis found roughly 80 million unique TCR beta chains, 10 million to 14 million of them shared. Produced via immunoSEQ multiplex PCR; TCRdb's table is partial and in-frame only. V and J calls and clone size follow that table, whereas D and trimming were derived from the DNA. The table has some 56,000 clones, about 57% seen once; the top ten hold over 9.5%. The germline V gene encodes CDR1 SEHNR and CDR2 FQNEAQ (reference sequence). The CDR3 consists of 16 residues. As to this clone: The antigen remains undetermined. One junction end disagrees with the germline gene, perhaps due to a read error.

This chain links TRBV7-9 with TRBJ2-7; 7 bases are a match to TRBD2. Sequences were obtained from PBMCs. The origin of this receptor is a human donor in good health. In nucleotides, the CDR3 is TGTTCCAGCAGCTTAGGTGGTTTAGCGGGTAGGGACGAGCAGTACTTC. Amino acids: CSSSLGGLAGRDEQYF.